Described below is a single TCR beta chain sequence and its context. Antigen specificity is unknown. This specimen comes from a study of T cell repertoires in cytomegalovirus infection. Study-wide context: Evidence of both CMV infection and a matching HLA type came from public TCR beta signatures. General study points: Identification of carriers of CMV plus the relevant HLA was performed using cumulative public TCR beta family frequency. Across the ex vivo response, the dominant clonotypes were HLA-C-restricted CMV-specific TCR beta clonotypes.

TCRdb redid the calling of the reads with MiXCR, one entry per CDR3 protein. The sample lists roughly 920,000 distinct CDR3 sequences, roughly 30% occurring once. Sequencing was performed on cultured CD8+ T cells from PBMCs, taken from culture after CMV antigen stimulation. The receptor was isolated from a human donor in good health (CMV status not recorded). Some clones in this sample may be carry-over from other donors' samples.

The DNA of the CDR3 is TGTGCCAGCAGCGATCCCGGACTTGCCGGGGAGCTGTTTTTT. Amino acids: CASSDPGLAGELFF. The gene calls are TRBV7-9 and TRBJ2-2; D is possibly TRBD2 (5 bases). V gave up 5 bases and J gave up 6 bases, with 13 bases separating them. Germline V gene sequence: CDR1 SEHNR, CDR2 FQNEAQ (reference sequence). This CDR3 is built from 14 residues.